Listed below are T cell receptor beta chains from one sample, sequenced in a study of cytomegalovirus exposure and HLA in healthy donors. Some clones are missing from TCRdb's copy, which holds only in-frame ones; the method was immunoSEQ multiplex PCR. The sample's table shows tens of thousands of clones. The sequencing sample was made of PBMCs. The receptors shown here come from a man in his thirties or forties in good health and CMV-seropositive. CDR3s include the opening cysteine and the closing phenylalanine or tryptophan. The D gene is left open where the match is weak.

v_call,j_call,d_call,cdr3_aa,cdr3_nt
TRBV5-1,TRBJ1-1,NA,CASSWRAPNTEAFF,TGCGCCAGCAGCTGGAGGGCCCCGAACACTGAAGCTTTCTTT
TRBV15,TRBJ2-6,NA,CATRGVSGANVLTF,TGTGCCACTCGCGGGGTTTCTGGGGCCAACGTCCTGACTTTC
TRBV6-1,TRBJ2-7,NA,CASSEVGATSYEQYF,TGTGCCAGCAGTGAAGTCGGTGCCACGAGCTACGAGCAGTACTTC
TRBV5-1,TRBJ2-1,TRBD2,CASSITSGSHNEQFF,TGCGCCAGCAGCATAACTAGCGGGAGCCACAATGAGCAGTTCTTC
TRBV19,TRBJ2-3,NA,CAARQASSTDTQYF,TGTGCCGCCCGCCAGGCCTCTAGCACAGATACGCAGTATTTT
TRBV5-1,TRBJ1-2,TRBD1,CASRMGGQNYGYTF,TGCGCCAGCAGGATGGGGGGACAGAACTATGGCTACACCTTC
TRBV10-1,TRBJ1-2,NA,CASSESRGRDDGYTF,TGCGCCAGCAGTGAGTCGCGGGGTAGGGATGATGGCTACACCTTC
TRBV11-3,TRBJ1-1,NA,CASSLRAGRDTEAFF,TGTGCCAGCAGCTTGAGGGCCGGGAGGGACACTGAAGCTTTCTTT
TRBV9,TRBJ2-7,TRBD1,CASSTGGDSFSYEQYF,TGTGCCAGCAGCACAGGGGGTGATAGTTTCTCCTACGAGCAGTACTTC
TRBV12-5,TRBJ2-3,TRBD2,CASGFLNKASGLTSTDTQYF,TGTGCTAGTGGTTTCCTTAATAAGGCTAGCGGGCTCACTAGCACAGATACGCAGTATTTT
TRBV6-5,TRBJ2-7,TRBD1,CASRGTGGVREDF,TGTGCCAGCAGGGGGACAGGGGGCGTGAGGGAGGACTTC
TRBV7-8,TRBJ1-5,TRBD1,CASSLGRTGRNQPQHF,TGTGCCAGCAGCTTAGGACGGACAGGTCGCAATCAGCCCCAGCATTTT
TRBV5-1,TRBJ2-3,NA,CASSLARKEGDRQYF,TGCGCCAGCAGCTTGGCCAGAAAGGAAGGGGATAGGCAGTATTTT
TRBV6-1,TRBJ2-7,TRBD1,CASISDRGFYEQYF,TGTGCCAGCATTTCGGACAGGGGGTTCTACGAGCAGTACTTC
TRBV7-2,TRBJ1-2,NA,CASSLSRQYGGHYGYTF,TGTGCCAGCAGCTTATCGAGGCAGTATGGAGGACACTATGGCTACACCTTC
TRBV6-4,TRBJ2-3,TRBD2,CASSREGDGTDTQYF,TGTGCCAGCAGTCGGGAGGGGGACGGCACAGATACGCAGTATTTT
TRBV11-3,TRBJ2-7,NA,CASSPEGGVGEQYF,TGTGCCAGCAGCCCGGAGGGGGGGGTTGGCGAGCAGTACTTC
TRBV5-4,TRBJ1-1,NA,CASSFGEKGIEAFF,TGTGCCAGCAGCTTCGGGGAGAAGGGAATCGAAGCTTTCTTT
TRBV6-6,TRBJ2-3,TRBD2,CASSYATSAADTQYF,TGTGCCAGCAGTTACGCGACTAGCGCGGCAGATACGCAGTATTTT
TRBV7-9,TRBJ2-7,NA,CASSLSSQLYEQYF,TGTGCCAGCAGCTTAAGCTCACAGCTCTACGAGCAGTACTTC